This is a list of T cell receptor beta chains from one sample in a study of shared clonotypes between healthy human individuals. The table came from immunoSEQ multiplex PCR; TCRdb's copy has only in-frame clones and leaves some out. The sample holds fewer than 850,000 clones, 90% seen once. The specimen was memory CD8+ T cells from PBMCs. These receptor sequences come from a young man in good health. Some clones in this sample may be carry-over from other donors' samples. Each CDR3 is given with its conserved first and last residue. Each record gives: V gene, J gene, clone size, D gene, CDR3 DNA, CDR3 protein. D genes are given only for firm matches. Expanded clones are given a class, and other clones once, few, many or no size at all.

TRBV28,TRBJ2-7,.,.,TGTGCCAGCAGAGATAGGGGACCCCTCTACGAGCAGTACTTC,CASRDRGPLYEQYF
TRBV10-2,TRBJ2-2,.,.,TGCGCCAGCAGTGAGTCTGAGGCCCCGGAGCTGTTTTTT,CASSESEAPELFF
TRBV4-1,TRBJ2-7,.,TRBD2,TGCGCCAGCAGCTCGCGGAGCGGGAGGGTCTACGAGCAGTACTTC,CASSSRSGRVYEQYF
TRBV7-2,TRBJ2-7,.,.,TGTGCCAGCAGCTTTCTAGCGTACTACGAGCAGTACTTC,CASSFLAYYEQYF
TRBV5-6,TRBJ1-1,.,.,TGTGCCAGCAATCAGGGAGGGGGCACTGAAGCTTTCTTT,CASNQGGGTEAFF
TRBV4-3,TRBJ1-4,.,.,TGCGCCAGCAGCCCTGGGTGGCAGGGTGGTGGTGAAAAACTGTTTTTT,CASSPGWQGGGEKLFF
TRBV4-1,TRBJ2-7,.,.,TGCGCCAGCAGCCAAGAGAAGTCCTACGAGCAGTACTTC,CASSQEKSYEQYF
TRBV5-4,TRBJ2-7,.,TRBD1,TGTGCCAGCAGGGCCGGGACAGGGTCCTACGAGCAGTACTTC,CASRAGTGSYEQYF
TRBV6-4,TRBJ1-5,.,TRBD1,TGTGCCAGCAGTGATCCCCGGGACAGGGCGTATAGCAATCAGCCCCAGCATTTT,CASSDPRDRAYSNQPQHF
TRBV2,TRBJ2-7,.,.,TGTGCCAGCAGCCGGCCGACAGGGAGGAACGAGCAGTACTTC,CASSRPTGRNEQYF
TRBV7-9,TRBJ2-1,.,TRBD1,TGTGCCAGCAGCTTAGGGCAGGGGGTTATGGATGAGCAGTTCTTC,CASSLGQGVMDEQFF
TRBV7-2,TRBJ2-2,.,.,TGTGCCAGCATCCCCGGGACATATCTTCGCACCGGGGAGCTGTTTTTT,CASIPGTYLRTGELFF
TRBV19,TRBJ2-1,.,.,TGTGCCAGTAGTATACTTAATAGTGATGAGCAGTTCTTC,CASSILNSDEQFF
TRBV29-1,TRBJ2-7,.,.,TGCAGCGTTGAAAGGGGAACCCCTTACGAGCAGTACTTC,CSVERGTPYEQYF
TRBV9,TRBJ2-2,.,.,TGTGCCAGCAGCGTAGTTGTGAACACCGGGGAGCTGTTTTTT,CASSVVVNTGELFF
TRBV4-2,TRBJ2-1,.,.,TGTGCCAGCAGCCAAGCCCTGAAGCGTGATGAGCAGTTCTTC,CASSQALKRDEQFF
TRBV7-9,TRBJ2-7,.,.,TGTGCCAGCAGCGACGGAACCTACGAGCAGTACTTC,CASSDGTYEQYF
TRBV15,TRBJ2-1,.,TRBD2,TGTGCCACCAGCAGAGTGGCCCGCGGGAGAATCTACAATGAGCAGTTCTTC,CATSRVARGRIYNEQFF
TRBV7-9,TRBJ2-7,.,.,TGTGCCAGCAGGGGTCTAAGCGGAAGCTCCTACGAGCAGTACTTC,CASRGLSGSSYEQYF
TRBV6-1,TRBJ1-1,.,.,TGTGCCAGCAGTGAAAGGGCCAGGGAGCTGGAGAACACTGAAGCTTTCTTT,CASSERARELENTEAFF
TRBV6-1,TRBJ1-1,.,.,TGTGCCATCAGTGGGGGACGGGAAAACACTGAAGCTTTCTTT,CAISGGRENTEAFF
TRBV28,TRBJ2-7,once,TRBD2,TGTGCCAGCACGCAGACCGGGACAACGCGGACTAGCCGCTATCCCCTCGAGCAGTACTTC,CASTQTGTTRTSRYPLEQYF
TRBV6-1,TRBJ2-7,.,TRBD1,TGTGCCAGCAGCGGGACAGGGTTCTACGAGCAGTACTTC,CASSGTGFYEQYF
TRBV19,TRBJ1-5,.,TRBD1,TGTGCCAGTAGTACCGGACAGGTGGTTAGCAATCAGCCCCAGCATTTT,CASSTGQVVSNQPQHF
TRBV13,TRBJ2-2,.,TRBD2,TGTGCCAGCAGCTTAGAGGCCTTCGGCGTAGCGGGAGTAACCGGGGAGCTGTTTTTT,CASSLEAFGVAGVTGELFF
TRBV27,TRBJ1-4,.,.,TGTGCCAGCTGTTCGTCCCCCGGCGTTAATGAAAAACTGTTTTTT,CASCSSPGVNEKLFF
TRBV11-2,TRBJ2-1,.,.,TGTGCCAGCAGCTCGTTAATGAGGTCCTACAATGAGCAGTTCTTC,CASSSLMRSYNEQFF
TRBV4-1,TRBJ2-3,once,TRBD1,TGCGCCAGCAGCCATAAGAGGGTGGACAGGTTAACAGATACGCAGTATTTT,CASSHKRVDRLTDTQYF
TRBV9,TRBJ2-7,.,TRBD2,TGTGCCAGCAGCGCCGGGGGGGACGCCCACGAGCAGTACTTC,CASSAGGDAHEQYF
TRBV4-1,TRBJ2-7,once,.,TGCGCCAGCAGCCCCGACCCGGGAACTTACGAGCAGTACTTC,CASSPDPGTYEQYF
TRBV5-4,TRBJ2-5,.,.,TGTGCCAGCAGGGAAGGGAGCCAACAAGAGACCCAGTACTTC,CASREGSQQETQYF
TRBV9,TRBJ2-7,.,TRBD1,TGTGCCAGCAGCCCGACAGGGAACGAGCAGTACTTC,CASSPTGNEQYF
TRBV13,TRBJ2-1,.,.,TGTGCCAGCAGCCCAGGGGGCGGGAGACAAAACTCCTACAATGAGCAGTTCTTC,CASSPGGGRQNSYNEQFF
TRBV27,TRBJ2-4,.,TRBD1,TGTGCCAGCAGGCGACAGGGGGTTCTAGCCAAAAACATTCAGTACTTC,CASRRQGVLAKNIQYF
TRBV4-1,TRBJ2-5,.,.,TGCGCCAGCAGCCTAGTAGCAGTAGTAACGTCGGAGACCCAGTACTTC,CASSLVAVVTSETQYF
TRBV4-3,TRBJ2-7,.,.,TGCGCCAGCAGCCAAGATCGGCATGCTTACGAGCAGTACTTC,CASSQDRHAYEQYF
TRBV28,TRBJ2-3,.,.,TGTGCCAGCAGTTTATCTCCGCCCGCAGATACGCAGTATTTT,CASSLSPPADTQYF
TRBV27,TRBJ1-1,.,.,TGTGCCAGCAGTTCCCCCTATAATGCAAGGCCCCCGATGAACCCGTCCGGCGCTTTCTTT,CASSSPYNARPPMNPSGAFF
TRBV5-8,TRBJ2-7,.,.,TGTGCCAGCAGCTTCCAAGGGGACTACGAGCAGTACTTC,CASSFQGDYEQYF
TRBV28,TRBJ2-7,.,TRBD2,TGTGCCAGCAGTTCTGCAACTAGCGGATACTCCTACGAGCAGTACTTC,CASSSATSGYSYEQYF
TRBV27,TRBJ1-1,.,.,TGTGCCAGCAGTGCCAAGCGGGACGTGGTAACCGGGTTCACTGAAGCTTTCTTT,CASSAKRDVVTGFTEAFF
TRBV18,TRBJ2-1,.,TRBD2,TGTGCCAGCTCCCCGACTAGCGGTCCCTACAATGAGCAGTTCTTC,CASSPTSGPYNEQFF
TRBV7-2,TRBJ2-5,.,TRBD1,TGTGCCAGCAGCTTAGCGACAGGGGGCAGCGAGACCCAGTACTTC,CASSLATGGSETQYF
TRBV4-1,TRBJ2-7,.,.,TGCGCCAGCAGCCAAGGGGAGGGGGTCTACGAGCAGTACTTC,CASSQGEGVYEQYF
TRBV30,TRBJ2-7,.,.,TGTGCCTGGAACCAAAGGGGGGCAGGGGAAGTCCACGAGCAGTACTTC,CAWNQRGAGEVHEQYF
TRBV2,TRBJ1-3,once,TRBD1,TGTGCCAGCAGTGGTCCGGGACAGGGCCCCGGAAACACCATATATTTT,CASSGPGQGPGNTIYF
TRBV6-5,TRBJ2-7,.,.,TGTGCCAGCAGTTACTCTCCCGGGATCTCCTACGAGCAGTACTTC,CASSYSPGISYEQYF
TRBV5-1,TRBJ1-1,.,.,TGCGCCAGCAGCTTGGCATACCGGGGATCGAACACTGAAGCTTTCTTT,CASSLAYRGSNTEAFF
TRBV7-9,TRBJ2-3,.,.,TGTGCCAGCAGCTTAGTCCTAAGCACAGATACGCAGTATTTT,CASSLVLSTDTQYF
TRBV30,TRBJ2-5,.,.,TGTGCCTGGAGTACACATACCGGAGGGGCCCAGTACTTC,CAWSTHTGGAQYF
TRBV7-9,TRBJ2-2,once,TRBD2,TGTGCCAGCAACCCGCGGGAGATAGAGCTGTTTTTT,CASNPREIELFF
TRBV2,TRBJ2-6,.,TRBD2,TGTGCCAGCAGTGAGACTAGCGGGAGATTGTCCTCTGGGGCCAACGTCCTGACTTTC,CASSETSGRLSSGANVLTF
TRBV7-3,TRBJ2-2,.,.,TGTGCCAGCCGGAGTCGAGTTGGCGACACCGGGGAGCTGTTTTTT,CASRSRVGDTGELFF
TRBV28,TRBJ2-5,once,.,TGTGCCAGCAGTTTGGGAGGACTCGGGTATGAGCAGTACTTC,CASSLGGLGYEQYF
TRBV29-1,TRBJ2-5,.,.,TGCAGCGTTGTTCTCCCGACCCTACGTCAAGAGACCCAGTACTTC,CSVVLPTLRQETQYF
TRBV7-2,TRBJ2-1,.,.,TGTGCCAGCAGGACGCGGTACAATGAGCAGTTCTTC,CASRTRYNEQFF
TRBV7-9,TRBJ2-5,.,TRBD1,TGTGCCAGCAGCTTAAGACAGGGGACAGTCGAGACCCAGTACTTC,CASSLRQGTVETQYF
TRBV28,TRBJ2-1,.,.,TGTGCCAGCAGTTTATTAACCAGGGGTTATTCCTACAATGAGCAGTTCTTC,CASSLLTRGYSYNEQFF
TRBV2,TRBJ2-2,once,TRBD2,TGTGCCAGCAGCCGCGGGACTAGCGGGAGTTGGACCGGGGAGCTGTTTTTT,CASSRGTSGSWTGELFF
TRBV29-1,TRBJ2-4,.,.,TGCAGCGTTGAGGGGGGGCGGGCAAGCGAAAACATTCAGTACTTC,CSVEGGRASENIQYF